The 31 T cell receptor beta chains below were found in one sample sequenced in a study of CD8+CD57+ T cells in acquired aplastic anemia. TCR beta VDJ and CDR3 profiles were obtained from a genomic DNA template. Using its own MiXCR run on the reads, TCRdb lists one record per CDR3 protein. The sample lists 270,000 or so distinct CDR3 sequences; less than 85% were seen once. Flow cytometry had shown expanded CD8+CD57+ cells in the patients chosen for sequencing. Source material: sorted CD4+, CD8+, or CD8+CD57+ T cells (not recorded which) from PBMCs. The source of these receptors is a human donor with aplastic anemia.

DNA for the CDR3: TGTGCCAGCAGCTTTACTAGCGTGGGTTACTATGGCTACACCTTC. It codes for CASSFTSVGYYGYTF. J is TRBJ1-2 and V is TRBV5-4; D is undetermined. The CDR3 runs 15 residues. The V and J ends lost 2 bases and 3 bases respectively, with 14 bases between them. The germline CDR1 and CDR2 sequences are SGHNT and YYREEE (reference sequence).

A remark on this clonotype: One end of the junction does not line up with germline, which may come from a read error. The V gene is TRBV24-1, the J gene TRBJ2-3, with D perhaps TRBD2 (6 bases). The CDR3 is 14 amino acids. Germline CDR1 is KGHDR and CDR2 is SFDVKD. The CDR3 DNA is TGTGCCAGCGGCACTGGGGGAGGTCCCGATACGCAGTTTTTT. This sequence encodes CASGTGGGPDTQFF.

The rearrangement links TRBV11-1 to TRBJ2-3; tentatively, D is TRBD1 (6 bases). There are 14 residues in the CDR3. The germline V gene encodes CDR1 SGHAT and CDR2 FQDESV (reference sequence). Trimming shortened V by 2 bases and J by 6 bases, and 12 bases separated the two germline ends. As DNA, the CDR3 is TGTGCCAGCAGCTTATCGACAGGTGCCGATACGCAGTATTTT. Protein product: CASSLSTGADTQYF.

This chain connects TRBV9 to TRBJ2-4; D is unclear. The germline V and J ends were trimmed by 3 bases and 7 bases, with 11 bases remaining between them. Germline V CDR1 and CDR2: SGDLS, YYNGEE. CDR3 length: 13 amino acids. The CDR3, as DNA: TGTGCCAGCAGCGGAGGATCTGGGAACATTCAGTACTTC. Protein: CASSGGSGNIQYF.

As to this clonotype: The CDR3 ends on some other residue instead of the conserved phenylalanine or tryptophan, so this is likely a read error. The DNA is omitted, as the CDR3 cannot be located on it reliably, and the CDR3 follows TCRdb's listing. V is TRBV7-9 and J is TRBJ2-4. The germline gives CDR1 SEHNR, CDR2 FQNEAQ (reference sequence). The CDR3 totals 12 residues, both ends included. CDR3 sequence reads: CASGGDRNIQNY.

The CDR3 protein is CASSPKPRDDEQYF. The CDR3 nucleotides are TGCGCCAGCAGCCCCAAGCCCCGGGATGACGAGCAGTACTTC. V gene TRBV5-1 combines with J gene TRBJ2-7; TRBD2 might be the D (5 bases). V lost 4 bases and J 5 bases, leaving 16 bases between the germline ends. CDR1 and CDR2 (germline): SGHRS, YFSETQ. The CDR3 sequence is 14 residues long.

About this clonotype: One end of the junction fails to match germline, which may point to a read error. The chain recombines TRBV7-9 with TRBJ2-5; D may be TRBD2 (7 bases). This CDR3 has 14 amino acids. Germline CDR1 is SEHNR and CDR2 is FQNEAQ (reference sequence). The CDR3 DNA reads as TGTGCCAGCAGCTCTAGGGGGGGCGGCAAGACCCTGTCCTTC. This encodes CASSSRGGGKTLSF.

This chain links TRBV7-8 with TRBJ2-5; no clear D gene. Per germline, CDR1 SGHVS and CDR2 FQNEAQ. The CDR3 runs to 14 residues. The ends were cut back, 5 bases at V and 4 bases at J, with 14 bases in the middle. This CDR3 is CASSIGSEPETQYF. In nucleotides, the CDR3 is TGTGCCAGCAGCATAGGCAGCGAGCCAGAGACCCAGTACTTC.

This clonotype has ten or more counts. This sequence joins TRBV20-1 and TRBJ2-5, with TRBD2 matching over 13 bases. V was clipped by 2 bases and J by 5 bases; unmatched bases: 8. The CDR3 sequence is 16 residues long. Germline assignment: CDR1 DFQATT and CDR2 SNEGSKA (reference sequence). In DNA form, the CDR3 reads TGCAGTGCTAGAAAGACTAGCGGGGGGTTCCAGGAGACCCAGTACTTC. Translation: CSARKTSGGFQETQYF.

This clonotype was recorded many times. The chain has TRBV20-1 and TRBJ2-7; D perhaps matches TRBD2 (6 bases). V was cut by 0 bases and J by 3 bases, with 15 bases left in between. In germline, CDR1 is DFQATT, CDR2 SNEGSKA (reference sequence). The CDR3 is 15 residues long. CDR3 sequence: CSAREQATSIYEQYV. CDR3 nucleotide sequence: TGCAGTGCTAGAGAACAGGCTACTAGCATCTACGAGCAGTACGTC.

The chain links TRBV7-2 to TRBJ1-1, with D possibly being TRBD1 (5 bases). From germline, CDR1 is SGHTA and CDR2 FQGNSA. The CDR3 runs to 15 residues. Trimming took off 1 base at V and 13 bases at J, with 22 bases between the two ends. The CDR3 is CASSLDGGGNTQYFF. The DNA for the CDR3 is TGTGCCAGCAGCTTAGATGGGGGAGGCAATACGCAGTATTTCTTT.

The chain is built from TRBV20-1 and TRBJ2-1, with D hard to call. The germline gives CDR1 DFQATT, CDR2 SNEGSKA (reference sequence). This CDR3 comprises 13 residues. CDR3 loop: CSVSSWERKKQFF. For the CDR3, the DNA is TGCAGCGTCAGTAGTTGGGAACGCAAGAAGCAGTTCTTC.

V is TRBV7-8 and J is TRBJ1-6; tentative D call: TRBD1 (5 bases). Germline CDR1 SGHVS, CDR2 FQNEAQ. The CDR3 length is 16 residues. Trimming cost V 5 bases and J 15 bases, with 26 bases left between them. The CDR3 nucleotides read TGTGCCAGCAGCCCCACAGGAGCAGACGAGCAGTACTTCCTCCACTTT. This sequence encodes CASSPTGADEQYFLHF.

This clonotype occurred once. Compared with germline, one end of the junction differs, possibly owing to a read error. The chain's CDR3 is CASSLPGGGGTHDF. Written as DNA, the CDR3 is TGTGCCAGCAGCTTACCGGGAGGTGGGGGGACGCATGATTTT. V and J are TRBV7-3 and TRBJ2-3; the match to TRBD2 covers 7 bases. The CDR3 is made up of 14 amino acids. Per the germline V gene, CDR1 is SGHTA and CDR2 is FQGTGA.

This rearrangement joins TRBV9 to TRBJ1-2; D is unresolved. CDR1 and CDR2 (germline): SGDLS, YYNGEE. CDR3 size: 16 residues. V gave up 2 bases and J gave up 5 bases, with 19 bases separating them. CDR3 sequence reads: CASSVERDTLLYGYTF. The CDR3 nucleotides read TGTGCCAGCAGCGTGGAGAGAGATACGCTCTTATATGGCTACACCTTC.

Note on this clonotype: Because it lacks the conserved phenylalanine or tryptophan at the end, this CDR3 is likely a read error. Because the CDR3's place on the DNA is in doubt, the DNA is left out and the CDR3 is given as listed by TCRdb. The chain joins TRBV7-2 to TRBJ2-5; the table names TRBD2, a call not compared with the DNA. The CDR3 is 14 residues long, ends included. Germline CDR1 and CDR2: SGHTA and FQGNSA. Here the CDR3 reads CASSSGLNEQYVGL.

This rearrangement joins TRBV11-2 to TRBJ2-3, with 10 nucleotides matching TRBD2. J was trimmed by 3 bases and V by 0 bases; bases with no gene match: 6. CDR1 and CDR2 from the germline V gene are SGHAT and FQNNGV. The CDR3 has 17 residues. Here the CDR3 reads CASSLDLLAGETDTQYF. In nucleotides, the CDR3 is TGTGCCAGCAGCTTAGATCTGCTAGCGGGAGAGACAGATACGCAGTATTTT.

The rearrangement links TRBV19 to TRBJ2-5; 7 bases align to TRBD2. The CDR3 extends over 14 amino acids. Unmatched junction bases numbered 4, after V lost 1 base and J lost 5 bases. CDR1 and CDR2 (germline): LNHDA, SQIVND (reference sequence). DNA of the CDR3: TGTGCCAGTAGTATAGTGGGGGGGAAGGAGACCCAGTACTTC. Translating it yields CASSIVGGKETQYF. The full variable domain, its missing parts supplied by reference TRBV19 and TRBJ2-5, is DGGITQSPKYLFRKEGQNVTLSCEQNLNHDAMYWYRQDPGQGLRLIYYSQIVNDFQKGDIAEGYSVSREKKESFPLTVTSAQKNPTAFYLCASSIVGGKETQYFGPGTRLLVL.

This clonotype was counted ten times or more. This sequence joins TRBV18 and TRBJ1-1, with 9 bases that match TRBD1. Per germline, CDR1 KGHSH and CDR2 LQKENI. This CDR3 has 17 residues. Trimming at V came to 4 bases and at J to 1 base, leaving 10 bases not matched to a gene. In DNA form, the CDR3 reads TGTGCCAGCTCACAAAATGTAAGGGGACAGGGGAACACTGAAGCTTTCTTT. This translates into CASSQNVRGQGNTEAFF.

The V gene is TRBV7-9, the J gene TRBJ1-1; possibly TRBD1 for D (6 bases). The germline V and J ends were trimmed by 10 bases and 7 bases, with 16 bases remaining between them. The CDR3 contains 12 residues. The germline gives CDR1 SEHNR, CDR2 FQNEAQ (reference sequence). CDR3 DNA: TGTGCCACCACAAACAGGGTCAGTGAAGCTTTCTTT. This sequence encodes CATTNRVSEAFF.

The chain carries TRBV7-8 and TRBJ2-3, with D uncertain. CDR3 length: 15 residues. V was pared by 0 bases and J by 3 bases, with 10 bases between. The V gene's germline CDR1 is SGHVS and CDR2 FQNEAQ. DNA for the CDR3: TGTGCCAGCAGCTTAGCGACCGTGGCAACAGATACGCAGTATTTT. It translates to CASSLATVATDTQYF.

This clonotype was detected only a few times. Just one base apart from a much larger clone, this may be a read error. The chain uses TRBV7-9 and TRBJ2-6; TRBD2 aligns across 9 bases. There are 15 residues in the CDR3. Per germline, CDR1 SEHNR and CDR2 FQNEAQ (reference sequence). CDR3 DNA sequence: TGTGCCAGCAGCTTTGAAAGAAGCGGGGGGAGCGATGAGACCTTC. Translation: CASSFERSGGSDETF.

This clonotype was seen a single time. Since no conserved phenylalanine or tryptophan closes the CDR3, a read error is the likely cause. Because the CDR3's place on the DNA is in doubt, the DNA is left out and the CDR3 is given as listed by TCRdb. The chain is built from TRBV7-9 and TRBJ2-7; TRBD2 reflects the table's D call only, with no check against the DNA. The CDR3 is 13 residues long, counting both termini. Per the germline V gene, CDR1 is SEHNR and CDR2 is FQNEAQ (reference sequence). The CDR3 is CASSSTDTQYLGP.

Worth noting for this clonotype: The CDR3 does not close with the conserved phenylalanine or tryptophan, likely indicating a read error. It is unclear where the CDR3 begins or ends on the DNA, so no DNA is shown, and the CDR3 is as TCRdb lists it. The chain employs TRBV7-8 and TRBJ2-3; TRBD1 is the table's D call and was not checked against the DNA. Per the germline V gene, CDR1 is SGHVS and CDR2 is FQNEAQ. The CDR3 has 13 amino acids, counting both end residues. CDR3 residues: CASGVAGGHGLGN.

CDR3 loop: CASSFVAGRSDTYF. The CDR3 bases are TGTGCCAGCAGTTTCGTAGCGGGTCGCTCGGATACGTATTTT. The chain employs TRBV7-8 and TRBJ2-3; 7 bases are a match to TRBD2. CDR1 is SGHVS and CDR2 is FQNEAQ in the germline V gene. The junction had 17 bases not matched to a gene; V was cut back by 6 bases and J by 14 bases. This CDR3 has 14 residues.

This clonotype was recorded a few times. A much bigger clone sits one base away, suggesting this may be a read error. It is unclear where the CDR3 begins or ends on the DNA, so no DNA is shown, and the CDR3 is as TCRdb lists it. The V gene is TRBV9, the J gene TRBJ1-1. The CDR3 length is 15 residues, termini included. Germline CDR1 is SGDLS and CDR2 is YYNGEE. The CDR3 region is CASSVGSATQYFAFF.

The chain joins TRBV14 to TRBJ1-2; TRBD1 aligns across 9 bases. Germline assignment: CDR1 SGHDN and CDR2 FVKESK. The V segment lost 4 bases and the J segment 6 bases; nucleotides outside the gene matches: 6. The CDR3 length is 14 residues. As DNA, the CDR3 is TGTGCCAGCAGCCGAGACAGGGGGGCGGATGGCTACACCTTC. Its protein product is CASSRDRGADGYTF.

This sequence joins TRBV20-1 and TRBJ1-4; D is perhaps TRBD1 (5 bases). This CDR3 spans 15 amino acids. The V and J ends lost 3 bases and 6 bases respectively, with 17 bases between them. Germline CDR1 reads DFQATT; CDR2 reads SNEGSKA (reference sequence). This CDR3 is CSASSWGRKDEKLFF. The CDR3 DNA reads as TGCAGTGCTAGTAGTTGGGGACGCAAGGATGAAAAACTGTTTTTT.

The chain carries TRBV7-9 and TRBJ2-1; D is uncertain. CDR1 SEHNR and CDR2 FQNEAQ come from the germline V gene (reference sequence). This CDR3 has 15 residues. Trimming cost V 5 bases and J 10 bases, with 21 bases left between them. The CDR3 nucleotides are TGTGCCAGCAGCGTTCACCAGAACGCCGAGAGCGAGCAGTTCTTC. Translation gives CASSVHQNAESEQFF.

This clonotype was counted a single time. The V and J genes are TRBV7-2 and TRBJ2-1; 10 bases match TRBD1. This CDR3 comprises 15 residues. The junction had 9 bases not matched to a gene; V was cut back by 5 bases and J by 8 bases. Germline CDR1 and CDR2: SGHTA and FQGNSA. CDR3 DNA: TGTGCCAGCAGCGGGACAGGGGATGGCTTGGATGAGCAGTTCTTC. It specifies CASSGTGDGLDEQFF.

Details on this clonotype: One junction end disagrees with the germline gene, perhaps due to a read error. The rearrangement joins TRBV7-2 to TRBJ1-6, with 8 bases identical to TRBD1. The CDR3 is 14 residues long. Germline CDR1 SGHTA, CDR2 FQGNSA. CDR3 sequence (DNA): TGTGCCAGCAGCTCGGACAGGGAACTTTCAGCCCTTCACTTT. Amino acids: CASSSDRELSALHF.